The 31 T cell receptor beta chains below all came from one sample that was sequenced in a study of cytomegalovirus exposure and HLA in healthy donors. Researchers ran the PCR with 60 Vbeta and 13 Jbeta primers. The data were produced by immunoSEQ multiplex PCR, yet TCRdb's version contains in-frame clones alone and is incomplete. Here the sample spans about 300,000 clones, 86% being singletons. The sequencing sample was made of PBMCs. Source of these receptors: a man aged 35 to 55 in good health and CMV-seropositive.

The V and J genes are TRBV4-1 and TRBJ2-3, with 9 bases identical to TRBD2. Per germline, CDR1 MGHRA and CDR2 YSYEKL. This CDR3 region has 18 residues. The V and J ends lost 0 bases and 3 bases, in that order; junction bases with no gene match: 10. The DNA of the CDR3 is TGCGCCAGCAGCCAAGATGCGGGTAGCGGGAGAGCGACAGATACGCAGTATTTT. Translated: CASSQDAGSGRATDTQYF.

The sample holds one count of this clone. This CDR3 reads CSVQAQTPAYEQYF. CDR3 DNA sequence: TGCAGCGTGCAGGCACAGACACCGGCCTACGAGCAGTACTTC. The rearrangement joins TRBV29-1 to TRBJ2-7; no clear D. V lost 6 bases and J lost 2, with 17 bases in between. CDR1 is SQVTM and CDR2 is ANQGSEA in the germline V gene. The CDR3 runs 14 residues.

CDR3: CASSYGQGREQFF. The CDR3, as DNA: TGTGCCAGCAGTTATGGACAGGGCCGAGAGCAGTTCTTC. This rearrangement joins TRBV6-5 to TRBJ2-1, with 8 bases identical to TRBD1. CDR1 MNHEY and CDR2 SVGAGI come from the germline V gene. The CDR3 has 13 amino acids. V dropped 3 bases and J dropped 10; count of bases not matched to a gene: 5.

The chain couples TRBV6-1 to TRBJ1-5; D is possibly TRBD1 (6 bases). This CDR3 is 16 amino acids long. CDR1 MNHNS and CDR2 SASEGT come from the germline V gene. The V end was cut by 3 bases, the J end by 5 bases, with 17 bases between. CDR3 nucleotide sequence: TGTGCCAGCAGTGAGCACACACAGGGAATCGATCAGCCCCAGCATTTT. It yields the protein CASSEHTQGIDQPQHF.

The chain carries TRBV14 and TRBJ2-7, with 11 bases identical to TRBD1. Germline trimming cut 0 bases from V and 4 bases from J; bases unmatched to any gene: 23. Germline V gene data show CDR1 as SGHDN and CDR2 as FVKESK. CDR3 length: 22 residues. The CDR3: CASSQDGTGGIEGGHHQYEQYF. DNA of the CDR3: TGTGCCAGCAGCCAAGATGGGACAGGGGGTATCGAGGGAGGTCACCACCAATACGAGCAGTACTTC.

The rearrangement uses TRBV5-8 and TRBJ2-6, with 10 bases that match TRBD1. The germline V gene has CDR1 SGHTS and CDR2 YDEGEE. J was trimmed by 0 bases and V by 9 bases; bases with no gene match: 3. This CDR3 contains 15 residues. Here the CDR3 DNA reads TGTGCCACGGGACAGGGGAGCTCTGGGGCCAACGTCCTGACTTTC. Protein sequence: CATGQGSSGANVLTF.

The V call is TRBV10-2, the J call TRBJ2-1; D is undetermined. The V gene's germline CDR1 is WSHSY and CDR2 SAAADI. The CDR3 loop spans 14 amino acids. V lost 3 bases and J lost 7, with 13 bases in between. The CDR3 DNA follows: TGCGCCAGCAGTGACCACGGCTACTATAATGAGCAGTTCTTC. It specifies CASSDHGYYNEQFF.

This chain joins TRBV7-9 and TRBJ2-3, with D maybe TRBD1 (5 bases). V dropped 5 bases and J dropped 0 bases, with 15 bases sitting between them. The CDR3 loop spans 16 amino acids. Germline CDR1 is SEHNR and CDR2 is FQNEAQ (reference sequence). The CDR3 bases are TGTGCCAGCAGCCCCCGATTGACAGCCAGCACAGATACGCAGTATTTT. Its translation is CASSPRLTASTDTQYF.

The chain is built from TRBV4-1 and TRBJ2-1; 11 bases match TRBD2. The CDR3 consists of 15 residues. V was clipped by 4 bases and J by 7 bases; unmatched bases: 6. The germline gives CDR1 MGHRA, CDR2 YSYEKL. The CDR3: CASSLTSGSPNEQFF. As DNA, the CDR3 is TGCGCCAGCAGCCTCACTAGCGGGAGCCCAAATGAGCAGTTCTTC.

This chain connects TRBV15 to TRBJ2-7; possibly TRBD1 for D (6 bases). The CDR3 loop spans 15 amino acids. V was shortened by 1 base and J by 0 bases, with 10 bases between the two germline ends. Germline CDR1 reads LNHNV; CDR2 reads YYDKDF (reference sequence). CDR3 sequence: CATSRGTVSSYEQYF. CDR3 nucleotides: TGTGCCACCAGCAGAGGGACAGTTTCCTCCTACGAGCAGTACTTC. Full variable domain (rest looked up from reference TRBV15 and TRBJ2-7): DAMVIQNPRYQVTQFGKPVTLSCSQTLNHNVMYWYQQKSSQAPKLLFHYYDKDFNNEADTPDNFQSRRPNTSFCFLDIRSPGLGDTAMYLCATSRGTVSSYEQYFGPGTRLTVT.

The genes are TRBV7-9 and TRBJ2-5, with 8 bases that match TRBD2. Per the germline V gene, CDR1 is SEHNR and CDR2 is FQNEAQ (reference sequence). Trimming cost V 4 bases and J 2 bases; bases outside gene matches: 9. This CDR3 spans 16 amino acids. This CDR3 reads CASSSLGAGVQETQYF. The CDR3 nucleotides are TGTGCCAGCAGCTCCCTAGGAGCGGGAGTTCAAGAGACCCAGTACTTC.

The chain links TRBV6-5 to TRBJ1-2, with a possible D match to TRBD1 (5 bases). The V end was cut by 7 bases, the J end by 8 bases, with 14 bases between. Per the germline V gene, CDR1 is MNHEY and CDR2 is SVGAGI. The CDR3 runs to 12 residues. CDR3 in DNA: TGTGCCAGCAAGGGTGACAGACGAGGCTACACCTTC. Encoded protein: CASKGDRRGYTF.

This chain joins TRBV5-1 and TRBJ2-2, with 7 bases fitting TRBD1. This CDR3 is built from 15 residues. After removal of 4 bases from V and 0 bases from J, the junction contained 3 bases not matched to a gene. The germline CDR1 and CDR2 sequences are SGHRS and YFSETQ. This CDR3 reads CASSGGQSNTGELFF. CDR3 nucleotides: TGCGCCAGCAGCGGGGGACAGTCGAACACCGGGGAGCTGTTTTTT.

V is TRBV7-9 and J is TRBJ2-5; 9 bases align to TRBD1. There are 14 residues in the CDR3. Losses at the gene ends were 3 bases for V and 4 bases for J; bases not matched to a gene: 3. Per germline, CDR1 SEHNR and CDR2 FQNEAQ (reference sequence). The CDR3 reads CASSFYRGLETQYF. The CDR3 DNA reads as TGTGCCAGCAGCTTTTACAGGGGGCTAGAGACCCAGTACTTC.

This clone was seen a few times. The rearrangement uses TRBV5-4 and TRBJ2-5; maybe TRBD2 (5 bases). This CDR3 region has 15 residues. The germline V gene encodes CDR1 SGHNT and CDR2 YYREEE (reference sequence). V was trimmed by 0 bases and J by 3 bases, leaving 12 bases between them. The CDR3 region has the DNA TGTGCCAGCAGCTTGGGCGGAGCGGATAAAGAGACCCAGTACTTC. This sequence encodes CASSLGGADKETQYF.

This chain joins TRBV19 and TRBJ2-4; TRBD1 aligns across 10 bases. CDR3 size: 16 residues. Losses at the gene ends were 5 bases for V and 0 bases for J; bases not matched to a gene: 4. The germline V gene encodes CDR1 LNHDA and CDR2 SQIVND (reference sequence). CDR3 sequence (DNA): TGTGCCAGTAGTGCGGGACAGGGGATAGCCAAAAACATTCAGTACTTC. Amino acids: CASSAGQGIAKNIQYF.

The chain combines TRBV21-1 with TRBJ1-2. TRBV21-1 is recorded as a pseudogene. CDR3 length: 16 amino acids. CDR3 nucleotides: TGTGCCAGCAACCGTGGGGGGAAGGGTTTGGACTATGGCTACACCTTC. Its protein product is CASNRGGKGLDYGYTF.

V and J are TRBV11-2 and TRBJ2-7; D may be TRBD2 (5 bases). Germline V gene data show CDR1 as SGHAT and CDR2 as FQNNGV. V shed 7 bases and J shed 4 bases, with 17 bases lying between them. This CDR3 comprises 14 residues. The CDR3 nucleotides are TGTGCCAGCACCTCGCCTAGCAAATGGTACGAGCAGTACTTC. This codes for CASTSPSKWYEQYF.

This rearrangement joins TRBV6-8 to TRBJ2-1; D perhaps matches TRBD2 (6 bases). CDR1 and CDR2 from the germline V gene are MNHGY and SAAAGT. V lost 2 bases, J lost 4 bases, and 18 bases lay in between. The CDR3 sequence is 17 residues long. CDR3 coding DNA: TGTGCCAGCAGTTACACCCTAGCGTTTAAGGGTTACAATGAGCAGTTCTTC. Translated: CASSYTLAFKGYNEQFF.

This clone was found once. The genes are TRBV9 and TRBJ1-2; the match to TRBD1 covers 9 bases. The V gene's germline CDR1 is SGDLS and CDR2 YYNGEE. V dropped 2 bases and J dropped 3; count of bases not matched to a gene: 8. The CDR3 runs to 16 residues. This CDR3 reads CASSVGWTGEDYGYTF. The CDR3 region has the DNA TGTGCCAGCAGCGTCGGATGGACAGGGGAGGACTATGGCTACACCTTC.

This chain uses TRBV27 with TRBJ1-1, with D possibly TRBD1 on 5 matching bases. Germline assignment: CDR1 MNHEY and CDR2 SMNVEV (reference sequence). The length of the CDR3 is 15 residues. The V gene lost 3 bases and the J gene lost 4 bases, with 15 bases spanning the gap. CDR3 residues: CASSLSGAGSTEAFF. In DNA, the CDR3 is TGTGCCAGCAGTTTGTCTGGGGCGGGGAGCACTGAAGCTTTCTTT.

This chain links TRBV5-1 with TRBJ2-3; 9 bases are a match to TRBD1. The ends lost 0 bases at V and 4 bases at J; junction bases unmatched: 6. CDR1 and CDR2 (germline): SGHRS, YFSETQ. CDR3 length equals 16 residues. The CDR3 reads CASSLENRGLADTQYF. CDR3 coding DNA: TGCGCCAGCAGCTTGGAGAACAGGGGGCTAGCAGATACGCAGTATTTT.

CDR3 region: CASSQGQGMNTGELFF. CDR3 nucleotides: TGTGCCAGCAGCCAGGGACAGGGGATGAACACCGGGGAGCTGTTTTTT. This chain uses TRBV5-6 with TRBJ2-2; 10 bases are shared with TRBD1. The germline V gene encodes CDR1 SGHDT and CDR2 YYEEEE. This CDR3 comprises 16 residues. V lost 4 bases and J lost 1; bases outside the gene matches: 4.

The chain joins TRBV11-2 to TRBJ2-7; 7 positions agree with TRBD1. The V gene's germline CDR1 is SGHAT and CDR2 FQNNGV. CDR3 length: 12 amino acids. V gave up 6 bases and J gave up 5 bases; unmatched junction bases: 4. This CDR3 reads CASSRQGHEQYF. In DNA form, the CDR3 reads TGTGCCAGCAGTAGACAGGGACACGAGCAGTACTTC.

This clone was picked up a small number of times. The chain recombines TRBV6-6 with TRBJ1-2; perhaps TRBD1 as D (6 bases). Germline V gene sequence: CDR1 MNHNY, CDR2 SVGAGI (reference sequence). The CDR3 totals 13 residues. V was clipped by 4 bases and J by 6 bases, with 12 bases between them. CDR3 DNA: TGTGCCAGCAGTTCTCAAGGGGGAGATGGCTACACCTTC. Protein sequence: CASSSQGGDGYTF.

This clone appeared once. This chain connects TRBV28 to TRBJ2-4; TRBD2 agrees at 9 bases. Germline V lookup: CDR1 MDHEN, CDR2 SYDVKM. The CDR3 totals 15 residues. J lost 4 bases, V lost 5 bases, and 6 bases had no gene match. CDR3 DNA sequence: TGTGCCAGCAGTCCCCCCACTAGCGGGAAAAACATTCAGTACTTC. Residues: CASSPPTSGKNIQYF.

This chain connects TRBV5-1 to TRBJ2-1; maybe TRBD1 (6 bases). V lost 0 bases and J 4 bases, leaving 11 bases between the germline ends. Germline V lookup: CDR1 SGHRS, CDR2 YFSETQ. The CDR3 has 15 amino acids. CDR3 loop: CASSLVRGGYNEQFF. CDR3 sequence (DNA): TGCGCCAGCAGCTTGGTTCGAGGGGGATACAATGAGCAGTTCTTC.

Notes on this clone: Additional DNA sequences in this sample encode the identical CDR3. The chain links TRBV27 to TRBJ2-1; a possible D gene is TRBD1 (6 bases). Germline CDR1 MNHEY, CDR2 SMNVEV (reference sequence). The V end lost 2 bases, the J end lost 1 base, and 6 bases lay between the germline ends. CDR3 size: 14 residues. As DNA, the CDR3 is TGTGCCAGCAGTTTACAGGGGTCCTACAATGAGCAGTTCTTC. This encodes CASSLQGSYNEQFF.

This clone was counted a single time. The J gene is TRBJ2-7, the V gene TRBV7-9; 11 nucleotides align to TRBD1. V gave up 1 base and J gave up 1 base; unmatched junction bases: 3. The CDR3 is made up of 16 amino acids. The germline V gene has CDR1 SEHNR and CDR2 FQNEAQ (reference sequence). The CDR3 DNA sequence: TGTGCCAGCAGCTTAGGGGGACAGGGGGGTTCCTACGAGCAGTACTTC. This translates into CASSLGGQGGSYEQYF.

V usage is TRBV7-9 and J usage is TRBJ2-7, with D maybe TRBD1 (5 bases). The V gene lost 5 bases and the J gene lost 3 bases, with 20 bases spanning the gap. Per germline, CDR1 SEHNR and CDR2 FQNEAQ (reference sequence). This CDR3 comprises 16 residues. CDR3 sequence: CASSQPPVGASYEQYF. The CDR3 DNA sequence: TGTGCCAGCAGCCAACCGCCCGTTGGGGCCAGCTACGAGCAGTACTTC.

This clone was seen once. The J gene is TRBJ1-4, the V gene TRBV5-1; 7 nucleotides agree with TRBD1. CDR3 length equals 14 residues. CDR1 is SGHRS, CDR2 YFSETQ, per germline. After removal of 4 bases from V and 8 bases from J, the junction contained 8 bases not matched to a gene. CDR3 region: CASSLDRSIEKLFF. The CDR3 DNA sequence: TGCGCCAGCAGCCTGGACAGGAGCATCGAAAAACTGTTTTTT.